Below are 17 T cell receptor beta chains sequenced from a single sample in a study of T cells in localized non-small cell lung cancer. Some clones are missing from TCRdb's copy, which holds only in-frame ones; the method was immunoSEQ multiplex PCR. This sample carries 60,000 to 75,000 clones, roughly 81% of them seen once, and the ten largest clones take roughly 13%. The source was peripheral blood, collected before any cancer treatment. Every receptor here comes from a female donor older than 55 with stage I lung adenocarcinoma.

CDR3 in DNA: TGCGCCAGCAGGGATGGATCCGGGACAGCTAACTATGGCTACACCTTC. Protein sequence: CASRDGSGTANYGYTF. This chain links TRBV5-1 with TRBJ1-2; 7 bases align to TRBD1. The germline gives CDR1 SGHRS, CDR2 YFSETQ. The junction had 10 bases not matched to a gene; V was cut back by 5 bases and J by 0 bases. The CDR3 is 16 residues long.

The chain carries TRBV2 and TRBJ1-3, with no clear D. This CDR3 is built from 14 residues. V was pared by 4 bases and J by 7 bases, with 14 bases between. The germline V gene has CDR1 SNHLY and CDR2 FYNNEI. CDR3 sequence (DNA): TGTGCCAGCAGTGGACGGGAGGTGAGGAACACCATATATTTT. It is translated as CASSGREVRNTIYF.

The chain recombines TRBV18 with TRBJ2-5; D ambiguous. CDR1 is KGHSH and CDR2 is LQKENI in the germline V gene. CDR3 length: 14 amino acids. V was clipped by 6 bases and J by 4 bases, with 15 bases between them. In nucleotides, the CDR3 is TGTGCCAGCTCTGTCGTATCTTTGCTAGAGACCCAGTACTTC. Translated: CASSVVSLLETQYF.

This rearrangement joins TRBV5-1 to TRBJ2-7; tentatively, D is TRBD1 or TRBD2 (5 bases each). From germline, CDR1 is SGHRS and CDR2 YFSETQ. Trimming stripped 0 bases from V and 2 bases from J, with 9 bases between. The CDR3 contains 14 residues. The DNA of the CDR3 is TGCGCCAGCAGCTTGGGGGGGTTACCCTACGAGCAGTACTTC. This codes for CASSLGGLPYEQYF.

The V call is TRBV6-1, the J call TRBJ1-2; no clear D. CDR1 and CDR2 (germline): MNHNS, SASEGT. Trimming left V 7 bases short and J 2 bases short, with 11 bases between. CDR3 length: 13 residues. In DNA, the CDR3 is TGTGCCAGCAACGGTGGGCAGAACTATGGCTACACCTTC. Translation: CASNGGQNYGYTF.

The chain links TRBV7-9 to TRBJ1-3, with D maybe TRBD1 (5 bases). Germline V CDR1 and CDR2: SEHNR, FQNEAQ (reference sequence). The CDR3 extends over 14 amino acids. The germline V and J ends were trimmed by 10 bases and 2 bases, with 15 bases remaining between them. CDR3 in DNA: TGTGCCACTGATAGGGCAGGGACTGGAAACACCATATATTTT. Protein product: CATDRAGTGNTIYF.

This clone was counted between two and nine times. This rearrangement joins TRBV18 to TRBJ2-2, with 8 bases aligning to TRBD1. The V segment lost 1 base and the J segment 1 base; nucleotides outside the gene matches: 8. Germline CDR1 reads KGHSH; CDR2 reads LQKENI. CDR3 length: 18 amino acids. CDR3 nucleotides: TGTGCCAGCTCACCACTCAACTCAGGGGGCCTGAACACCGGGGAGCTGTTTTTT. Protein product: CASSPLNSGGLNTGELFF.

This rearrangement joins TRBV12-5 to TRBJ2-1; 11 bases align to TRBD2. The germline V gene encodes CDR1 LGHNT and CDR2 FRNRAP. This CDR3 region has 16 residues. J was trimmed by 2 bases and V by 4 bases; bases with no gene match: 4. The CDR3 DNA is TGTGCTAGTGGTTCCCGACTAGCGGGGCCCTACAATGAGCAGTTCTTC. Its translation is CASGSRLAGPYNEQFF.

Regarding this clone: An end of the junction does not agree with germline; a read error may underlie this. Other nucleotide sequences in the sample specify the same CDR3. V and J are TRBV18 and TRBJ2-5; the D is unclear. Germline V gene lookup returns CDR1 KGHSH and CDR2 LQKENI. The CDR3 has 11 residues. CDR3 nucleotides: TGTGCCAGCTCGCCACAAGAGACCCAGTACTTC. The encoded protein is CASSPQETQYF.

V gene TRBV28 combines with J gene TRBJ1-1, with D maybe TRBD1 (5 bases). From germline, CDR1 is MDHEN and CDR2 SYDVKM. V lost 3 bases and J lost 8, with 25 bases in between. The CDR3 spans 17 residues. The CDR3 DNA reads TGTGCCAGCAGTTTCCCCCCACAGGAGGCAACGTCAACCGAAGCTTTCTTT. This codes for CASSFPPQEATSTEAFF.

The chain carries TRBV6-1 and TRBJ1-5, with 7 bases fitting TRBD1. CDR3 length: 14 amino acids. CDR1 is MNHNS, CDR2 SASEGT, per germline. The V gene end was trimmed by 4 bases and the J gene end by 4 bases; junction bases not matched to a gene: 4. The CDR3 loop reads CASSGGQINQPQHF. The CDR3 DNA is TGTGCCAGCAGTGGGGGACAGATAAATCAGCCCCAGCATTTT.

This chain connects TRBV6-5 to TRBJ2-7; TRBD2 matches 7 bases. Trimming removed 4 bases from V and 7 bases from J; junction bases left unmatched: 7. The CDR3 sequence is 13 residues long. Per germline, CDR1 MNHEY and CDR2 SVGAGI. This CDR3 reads CASSLTEGGEQYF. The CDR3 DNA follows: TGTGCCAGCAGTTTGACCGAGGGAGGGGAGCAGTACTTC.

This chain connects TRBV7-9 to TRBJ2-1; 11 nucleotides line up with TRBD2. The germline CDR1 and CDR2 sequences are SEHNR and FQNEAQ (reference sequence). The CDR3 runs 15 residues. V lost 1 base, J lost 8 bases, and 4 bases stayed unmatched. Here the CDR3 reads CASSLGASGRYEQFF. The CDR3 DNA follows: TGTGCCAGCAGCTTAGGGGCTAGCGGGAGGTATGAGCAGTTCTTC. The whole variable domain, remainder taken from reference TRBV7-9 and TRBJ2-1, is DTGVSQNPRHKITKRGQNVTFRCDPISEHNRLYWYRQTLGQGPEFLTYFQNEAQLEKSRLLSDRFSAERPKGSFSTLEIQRTEQGDSAMYLCASSLGASGRYEQFFGPGTRLTVL.

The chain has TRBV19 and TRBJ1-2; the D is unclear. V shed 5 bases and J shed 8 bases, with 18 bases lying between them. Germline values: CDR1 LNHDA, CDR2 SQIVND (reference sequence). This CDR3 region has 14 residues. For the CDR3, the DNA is TGTGCCAGTAGTCTACGGGCCTCAGAGAACGGCTACACCTTC. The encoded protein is CASSLRASENGYTF.

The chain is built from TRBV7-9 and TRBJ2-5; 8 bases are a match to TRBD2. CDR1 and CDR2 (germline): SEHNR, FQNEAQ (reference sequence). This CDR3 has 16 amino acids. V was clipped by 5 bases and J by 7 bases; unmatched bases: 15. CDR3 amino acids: CASSNGTGGPFRTQYF. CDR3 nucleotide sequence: TGTGCCAGCAGCAACGGGACGGGGGGGCCCTTTCGGACCCAGTACTTC.

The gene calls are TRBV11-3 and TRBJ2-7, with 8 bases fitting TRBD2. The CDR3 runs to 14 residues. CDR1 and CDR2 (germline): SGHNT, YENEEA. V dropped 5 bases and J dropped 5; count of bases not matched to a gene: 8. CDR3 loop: CASSPLSGSNEQYF. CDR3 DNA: TGTGCCAGCAGCCCGCTAAGCGGGAGTAACGAGCAGTACTTC. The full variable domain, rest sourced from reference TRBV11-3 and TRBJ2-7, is EAGVVQSPRYKIIEKKQPVAFWCNPISGHNTLYWYLQNLGQGPELLIRYENEEAVDDSQLPKDRFSAERLKGVDSTLKIQPAELGDSAVYLCASSPLSGSNEQYFGPGTRLTVT.

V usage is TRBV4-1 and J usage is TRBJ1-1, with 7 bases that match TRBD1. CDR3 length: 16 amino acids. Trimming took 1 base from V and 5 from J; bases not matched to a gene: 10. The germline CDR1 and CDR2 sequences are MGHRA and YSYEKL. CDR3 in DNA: TGCGCCAGCAGCCAAGTCGGACAGGCCGAAGGGACTGAAGCTTTCTTT. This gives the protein CASSQVGQAEGTEAFF.